This T cell receptor (beta chain) emerged from a study of cytomegalovirus exposure and HLA in healthy donors. About the study: It was reported in a later analysis that the same platform had been used for the 90 to 150 validation repertoires as for the approximately 700 first-cohort repertoires.

The data were produced by immunoSEQ multiplex PCR, yet TCRdb's version contains in-frame clones alone and is incomplete. The data contain 250,000 to 350,000 clones, about 90% of them singletons. Findings and caveats of the study: Confirmation was obtained in vitro that a few CMV-associated chains are specific for CMV antigens. Cytomegalovirus association was listed for about 180 TCR beta chains.

The roughly 120-subject validation cohort, separate from the roughly 670-subject first cohort, included the donors. Comment on this clone: The antigen is undetermined.

This CDR3 has 17 amino acids. Per germline, CDR1 SGHDT and CDR2 YYEEEE. Trimming removed 0 bases from V and 8 bases from J; junction bases left unmatched: 13. The TCR comes from a woman aged 30 to 39 in good health and CMV-seropositive. The rearrangement uses TRBV5-6 and TRBJ2-3, with 9 positions matching TRBD2. The sample consisted of PBMCs. As DNA, the CDR3 is TGTGCCAGCAGCTTGGGGCTTCAAGCGGGAGGCCGGAGTACGCAGTATTTT. It codes for CASSLGLQAGGRSTQYF.